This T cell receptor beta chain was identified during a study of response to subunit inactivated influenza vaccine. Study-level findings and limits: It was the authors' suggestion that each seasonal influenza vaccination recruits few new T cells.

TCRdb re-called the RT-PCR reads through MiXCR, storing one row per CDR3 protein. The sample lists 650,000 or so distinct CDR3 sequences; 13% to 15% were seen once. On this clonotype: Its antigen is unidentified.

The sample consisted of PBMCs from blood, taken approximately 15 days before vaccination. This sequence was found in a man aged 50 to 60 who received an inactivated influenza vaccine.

The CDR3 spells CSAVGLEGQETQYF. CDR3 bases: TGCAGTGCTGTAGGACTAGAGGGGCAAGAGACCCAGTACTTC. This rearrangement joins TRBV20-1 to TRBJ2-5; 7 bases match TRBD2. The CDR3 runs to 14 residues. From germline, CDR1 is DFQATT and CDR2 SNEGSKA (reference sequence). V trimming: 5 bases; J trimming: 2 bases; junction bases outside the gene matches: 8.